This T cell receptor beta chain was recovered during a study of T-cell reconstitution after alpha-beta-depleted transplantation in children (dated by TCRdb to the mid-2010s). For the study in its entirety: Using TCR repertoire profiling, the study quantitatively followed how T-cell immune reconstitution unfolded in children after TCRalphabeta/CD19-depleted allogeneic hematopoietic cell transplantation. Results the study describes overall, beyond this receptor: About two months after transplant, the apparently early recovery of alphabetaT-cell counts reportedly depended on just several hundred clones that had expanded rapidly and came from non-depleted graft cells. In some patients, the high TCRbeta diversity seen at day 60 was put down to recipient T cells and intrathymic progenitors that had survived conditioning. The frequencies of hyperexpanded clones fell over the following months, and after one year, T-cell counts and TCRbeta diversity were mostly attributed to newly produced T cells.

The germline V end is reduced by 6 bases and the J end by 4 bases; junction bases left unmatched: 3. From a lookup of the germline V gene (reference sequence), CDR1 and CDR2 are LNHNV and YYDKDF. From the cysteine through the phenylalanine, the CDR3 covers 14 amino acids. Just CDR3 DNA is preserved here, 42 bases in frame from base 1. What this sample's treatment or condition label stands for: allogeneic hematopoietic cell transplantation with graft depleted of TCRalphabeta T cells and CD19 B cells. TCRalphabeta/CD19-depleted allogeneic hematopoietic cell grafts were given to the transplant recipients, all of whom were children. Library preparation employed PCR. Instrument used: Illumina HiSeq 2500. TCR library preparation used molecular barcoding, with unique molecular identifiers applied to normalize quantification of the TCRbeta repertoire. TCRdb itself trimmed the public reads at Q25 with fastp, ran MiXCR and retained productive beta chains. Rows merge per CDR3 protein into single entries with the most common DNA and genes. Recorded for this sample are some 600,000 distinct CDR3 sequences; 10% to 15% of them occurred a single time. In total, the top ten clones hold 2.2% of the sample.

There are many counts of this clonotype. Its cognate antigen has yet to be identified. Base-call qualities are not available, and no considerably larger clone is one nucleotide away. The receptor chain draws on TRBV15 and TRBJ2-1, and TRBD2 aligns with 10 junction nucleotides. Sequencing used PBMCs, mostly from graft donor cells, obtained 360 days after TCRalphabeta/CD19-depleted stem cell transplant. The receptor was derived from a male patient younger than 18 who had a stem cell transplant for acute myeloid leukemia, so the T cells may come from the graft donor. The CDR3 reads CATRMTSGYNEQFF. The sequence in DNA is TGTGCCACCAGGATGACTAGCGGGTACAATGAGCAGTTCTTC.